One sample yielded the 16 T cell receptor beta chains listed below, sequenced in a study of T cells in localized non-small cell lung cancer. Data came from immunoSEQ multiplex PCR; TCRdb stores just in-frame clones and leaves some out. The repertoire holds over 30,000 clones, with roughly 88% as singletons. Source: peripheral blood, taken before any cancer treatment. The receptors were gathered from a woman aged 35-75 years with stage I lung adenocarcinoma.

Regarding this clone: At one end the junction does not follow the germline gene, possibly because of a read error. V and J are TRBV7-2 and TRBJ2-1; D may correspond to TRBD1 or TRBD2 (5 bases each). Germline loops: CDR1 SGHTA, CDR2 FQGNSA. This CDR3 is 12 amino acids long. In nucleotides, the CDR3 is TGTGCGAGCAGTAGGGACCACAATGAGCAGTTCTTC. It yields the protein CASSRDHNEQFF.

The V and J genes are TRBV30 and TRBJ1-2; D uncertain. The CDR3 has 12 amino acids. Germline CDR1 GTSNPN, CDR2 SVGIG (reference sequence). V dropped 1 base and J dropped 5 bases, with 8 bases sitting between them. In DNA form, the CDR3 reads TGTGCCTGGAGTGGGGGTTCGTATGGCTACACCTTC. Translation: CAWSGGSYGYTF. Complete variable domain (other parts from reference TRBV30 and TRBJ1-2): SQTIHQWPATLVQPVGSPLSLECTVEGTSNPNLYWYRQAAGRGLQLLFYSVGIGQISSEVPQNLSASRPQDRQFILSSKKLLLSDSGFYLCAWSGGSYGYTFGSGTRLTVV.

The genes are TRBV4-1 and TRBJ1-1; D perhaps matches TRBD1 (5 bases). Germline values: CDR1 MGHRA, CDR2 YSYEKL. There are 14 residues in the CDR3. The V gene lost 0 bases and the J gene lost 5 bases, with 10 bases spanning the gap. The CDR3 loop is CASSQDQGWTEAFF. CDR3 nucleotide sequence: TGCGCCAGCAGCCAAGATCAGGGTTGGACTGAAGCTTTCTTT.

The chain has TRBV28 and TRBJ1-3, with D perhaps matching TRBD1 (5 bases). The germline V gene encodes CDR1 MDHEN and CDR2 SYDVKM. V lost 4 bases and J lost 0, with 10 bases in between. This CDR3 has 15 residues. This chain's CDR3 is CASSSYGASGNTIYF. In DNA form, the CDR3 reads TGTGCCAGCAGTTCCTACGGGGCCTCTGGAAACACCATATATTTT.

This chain connects TRBV19 to TRBJ2-3, with 7 bases that match TRBD1. The CDR3 is 15 amino acids. The germline V gene encodes CDR1 LNHDA and CDR2 SQIVND (reference sequence). The J segment lost 1 base and the V segment lost 6 bases, leaving 7 bases of the junction unmatched. The CDR3 is CASRTTGPGTDTQYF. CDR3 bases: TGTGCCAGTAGGACGACAGGGCCTGGCACAGATACGCAGTATTTT.

The CDR3 DNA reads as TGTGCCAGTAGTACCGACCCCCCCCTACTAGCGGGAGACACTGAGCAGTTCTTC. Its translation: CASSTDPPLLAGDTEQFF. The V gene is TRBV19, the J gene TRBJ2-1, with 11 positions matching TRBD2. Trimming cost V 4 bases and J 9 bases; bases outside gene matches: 17. Germline V gene lookup returns CDR1 LNHDA and CDR2 SQIVND (reference sequence). The CDR3 totals 18 residues.

The V gene is TRBV27, the J gene TRBJ2-5; D gene unclear. The length of the CDR3 is 13 residues. The V end was cut by 7 bases, the J end by 2 bases, with 11 bases between. Germline-derived CDR1 and CDR2 are MNHEY and SMNVEV (reference sequence). This CDR3 reads CASKVPGQETQYF. The CDR3 DNA reads TGTGCCAGCAAGGTGCCAGGTCAAGAGACCCAGTACTTC.

This chain connects TRBV28 to TRBJ2-6; 10 positions agree with TRBD1. V gave up 3 bases and J gave up 2 bases; unmatched junction bases: 7. The CDR3 sequence is 18 residues long. The germline V gene has CDR1 MDHEN and CDR2 SYDVKM. CDR3 sequence reads: CASSLVGTGAPGANVLTF. CDR3 coding DNA: TGTGCCAGCAGTTTGGTCGGGACAGGGGCACCTGGGGCCAACGTCCTGACTTTC. Filled out from reference TRBV28 and TRBJ2-6, the complete variable domain reads DVKVTQSSRYLVKRTGEKVFLECVQDMDHENMFWYRQDPGLGLRLIYFSYDVKMKEKGDIPEGYSVSREKKERFSLILESASTNQTSMYLCASSLVGTGAPGANVLTFGAGSRLTVL.

The chain employs TRBV7-9 and TRBJ2-2; 8 bases fit TRBD2. Germline V lookup: CDR1 SEHNR, CDR2 FQNEAQ (reference sequence). The CDR3 totals 19 residues. J lost 4 bases, V lost 2 bases, and 15 bases had no gene match. Here the CDR3 DNA reads TGTGCCAGCAGCTTAAGTTTCGGGTCGGGACTAGTAATCACCGGGGAGCTGTTTTTT. This sequence encodes CASSLSFGSGLVITGELFF.

The chain employs TRBV7-9 and TRBJ2-1, with D perhaps matching TRBD1 (5 bases). Per the germline V gene, CDR1 is SEHNR and CDR2 is FQNEAQ (reference sequence). Trimming removed 4 bases at V and 2 bases at J, with 15 bases between. This CDR3 comprises 16 residues. CDR3 sequence reads: CASSSAPGYAYNEQFF. The CDR3 region has the DNA TGTGCCAGCAGCTCGGCCCCAGGGTACGCCTACAATGAGCAGTTCTTC.

This chain connects TRBV11-2 to TRBJ2-3; 8 nucleotides line up with TRBD1. Germline CDR1 SGHAT, CDR2 FQNNGV. V was clipped by 5 bases and J by 0 bases; unmatched bases: 4. The CDR3 consists of 15 residues. CDR3: CASSRRTGSTDTQYF. CDR3 nucleotide sequence: TGTGCCAGCAGCCGCCGGACAGGGAGCACAGATACGCAGTATTTT.

The chain links TRBV19 to TRBJ2-5; 13 bases fit TRBD2. J lost 5 bases, V lost 3 bases, and 3 bases had no gene match. The length of the CDR3 is 15 residues. Germline CDR1 reads LNHDA; CDR2 reads SQIVND (reference sequence). Here the CDR3 DNA reads TGTGCCAGTAGTATCACTAGCGGGAGGGCCGAGACCCAGTACTTC. This sequence encodes CASSITSGRAETQYF.

The chain combines TRBV5-5 with TRBJ2-3, with D perhaps TRBD1 (6 bases). The germline V gene encodes CDR1 SGHKS and CDR2 YYEKEE (reference sequence). Trimming pared 2 bases from V and 0 bases from J, leaving 10 bases between. The CDR3 is 15 residues long. Here the CDR3 DNA reads TGTGCCAGCAGCTTACAGGGACCTAGCACAGATACGCAGTATTTT. Its translation is CASSLQGPSTDTQYF.

V and J are TRBV6-6 and TRBJ2-3; maybe TRBD1 (6 bases). Deletions cut 4 bases from V and 0 bases from J, with 8 bases between. The CDR3 consists of 14 residues. Germline V gene data show CDR1 as MNHNY and CDR2 as SVGAGI (reference sequence). CDR3 in amino acids: CASSSGASTDTQYF. Here the CDR3 DNA reads TGTGCCAGCAGTTCAGGGGCGAGCACAGATACGCAGTATTTT.

This clone is judged medium-sized. This chain links TRBV7-6 with TRBJ2-7; D is ambiguous. With 0 bases removed from V and 2 bases from J, the gap between germline ends came to 8 bases. The CDR3 contains 14 residues. From germline, CDR1 is SGHVS and CDR2 FNYEAQ. CDR3 nucleotides: TGTGCCAGCAGCTTAGCTGGAAATACCTACGAGCAGTACTTC. Its protein is CASSLAGNTYEQYF.

The rearrangement joins TRBV18 to TRBJ1-4, with D possibly being TRBD1 (6 bases). The ends were cut back, 3 bases at V and 0 bases at J, with 14 bases in the middle. CDR1 is KGHSH, CDR2 LQKENI, per germline. The CDR3 contains 17 residues. In DNA form, the CDR3 reads TGTGCCAGCTCACCGTTTCAGGGGCACTCAACTAATGAAAAACTGTTTTTT. It specifies CASSPFQGHSTNEKLFF. The full variable domain, with the rest looked up from reference TRBV18 and TRBJ1-4, is NAGVMQNPRHLVRRRGQEARLRCSPMKGHSHVYWYRQLPEEGLKFMVYLQKENIIDESGMPKERFSAEFPKEGPSILRIQQVVRGDSAAYFCASSPFQGHSTNEKLFFGSGTQLSVL.